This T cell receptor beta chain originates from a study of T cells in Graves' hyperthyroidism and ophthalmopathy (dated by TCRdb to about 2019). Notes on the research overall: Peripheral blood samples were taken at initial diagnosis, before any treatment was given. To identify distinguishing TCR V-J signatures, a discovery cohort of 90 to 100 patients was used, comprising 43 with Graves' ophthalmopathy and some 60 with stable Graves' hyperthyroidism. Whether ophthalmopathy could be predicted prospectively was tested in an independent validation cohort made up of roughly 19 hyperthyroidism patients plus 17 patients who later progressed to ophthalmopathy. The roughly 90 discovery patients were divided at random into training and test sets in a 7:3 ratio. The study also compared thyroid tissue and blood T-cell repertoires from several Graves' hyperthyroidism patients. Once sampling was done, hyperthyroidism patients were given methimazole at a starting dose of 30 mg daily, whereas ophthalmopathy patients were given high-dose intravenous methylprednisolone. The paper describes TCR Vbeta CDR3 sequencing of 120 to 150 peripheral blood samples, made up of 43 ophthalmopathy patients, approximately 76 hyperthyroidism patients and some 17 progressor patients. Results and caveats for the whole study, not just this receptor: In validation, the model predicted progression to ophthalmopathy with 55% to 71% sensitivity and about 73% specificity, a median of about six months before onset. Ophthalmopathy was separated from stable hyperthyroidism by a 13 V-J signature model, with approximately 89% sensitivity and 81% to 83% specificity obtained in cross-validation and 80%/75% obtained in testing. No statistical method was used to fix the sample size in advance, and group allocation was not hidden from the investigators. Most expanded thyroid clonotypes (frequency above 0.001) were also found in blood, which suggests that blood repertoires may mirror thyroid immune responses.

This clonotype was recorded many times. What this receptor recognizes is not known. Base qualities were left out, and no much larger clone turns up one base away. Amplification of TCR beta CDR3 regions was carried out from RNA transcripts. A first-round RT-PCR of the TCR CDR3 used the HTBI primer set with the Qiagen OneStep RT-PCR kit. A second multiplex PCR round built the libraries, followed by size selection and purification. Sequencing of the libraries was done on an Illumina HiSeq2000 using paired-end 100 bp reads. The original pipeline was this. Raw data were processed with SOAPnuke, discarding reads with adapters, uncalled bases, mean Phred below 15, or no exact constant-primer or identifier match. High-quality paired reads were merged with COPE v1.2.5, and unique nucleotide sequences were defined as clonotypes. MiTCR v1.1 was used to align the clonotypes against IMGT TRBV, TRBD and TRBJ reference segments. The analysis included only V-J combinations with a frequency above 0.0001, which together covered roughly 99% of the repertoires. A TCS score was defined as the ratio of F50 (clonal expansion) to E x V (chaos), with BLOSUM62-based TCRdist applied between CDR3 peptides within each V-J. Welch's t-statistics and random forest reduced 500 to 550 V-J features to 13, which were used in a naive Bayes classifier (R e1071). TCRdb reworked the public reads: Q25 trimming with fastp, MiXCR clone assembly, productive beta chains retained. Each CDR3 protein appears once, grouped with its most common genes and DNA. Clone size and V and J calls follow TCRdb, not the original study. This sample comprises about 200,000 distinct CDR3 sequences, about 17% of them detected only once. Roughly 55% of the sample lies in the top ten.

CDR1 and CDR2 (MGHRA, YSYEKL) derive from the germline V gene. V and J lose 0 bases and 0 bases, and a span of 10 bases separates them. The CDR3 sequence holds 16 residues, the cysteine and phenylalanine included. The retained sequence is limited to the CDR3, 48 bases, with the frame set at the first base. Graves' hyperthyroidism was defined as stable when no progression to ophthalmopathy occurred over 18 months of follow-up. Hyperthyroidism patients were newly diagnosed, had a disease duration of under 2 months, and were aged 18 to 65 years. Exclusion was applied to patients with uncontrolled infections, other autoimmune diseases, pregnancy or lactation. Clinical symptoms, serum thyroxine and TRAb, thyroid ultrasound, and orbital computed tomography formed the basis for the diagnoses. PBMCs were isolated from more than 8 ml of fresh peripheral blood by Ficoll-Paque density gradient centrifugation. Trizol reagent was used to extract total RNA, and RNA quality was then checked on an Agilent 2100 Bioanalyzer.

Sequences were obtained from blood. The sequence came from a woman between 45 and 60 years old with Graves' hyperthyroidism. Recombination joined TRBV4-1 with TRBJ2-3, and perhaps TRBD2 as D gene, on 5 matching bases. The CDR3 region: CASSQDERGSTDTQYF. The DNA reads TGCGCCAGCAGCCAAGATGAACGGGGAAGCACAGATACGCAGTATTTT.